Listed below are T cell receptor beta chains from one sample, sequenced in a study of blood T cell repertoires in COVID-19. Sequenced by immunoSEQ multiplex PCR; TCRdb stores in-frame clones only, minus some. The sample lists 150,000 or so clones, 85% to 90% seen once, with around 4% in the top ten. Sequenced material: peripheral blood. The receptors come from a woman aged 70-85 years with acute or convalescent COVID-19. Both conserved end residues are trimmed from each CDR3. The order of the fields is CDR3 length, V gene, J gene, CDR3 protein.

length: 11; V: TRBV20-1; J: TRBJ2-1; CDR3: SASLGANNEQF
length: 13; V: TRBV2; J: TRBJ2-7; CDR3: ASRAGTPTPYEQY
length: 13; V: TRBV6-2/TRBV6-3; J: TRBJ2-7; CDR3: ASSDPGQGIYEQY
length: 11; V: TRBV28; J: TRBJ1-1; CDR3: ASRGRLNTEAF
length: 11; V: TRBV6-5; J: TRBJ1-5; CDR3: ASSYLVNQPQH
length: 14; V: TRBV2; J: TRBJ1-3; CDR3: ASSDQTRSSGNTIY
length: 13; V: TRBV11-2; J: TRBJ2-1; CDR3: ASSLVGGESYEQF
length: 11; V: TRBV5-4; J: TRBJ1-1; CDR3: ASSRDRLAEAF
length: 14; V: TRBV9; J: TRBJ1-3; CDR3: ASSVGSRGPGLTIY
length: 15; V: TRBV2; J: TRBJ2-1; CDR3: ASSEALGGGTFNEQF
length: 14; V: TRBV5-1; J: TRBJ2-5; CDR3: ASSLEPGTGQETQY
length: 15; V: TRBV4-3; J: TRBJ2-3; CDR3: ASSQGPGPTYTDTQY
length: 10; V: TRBV28; J: TRBJ2-1; CDR3: ASSRGLALKF
length: 15; V: TRBV9; J: TRBJ1-1; CDR3: ASSVAPGTGGNTEAF
length: 12; V: TRBV28; J: TRBJ2-1; CDR3: ASRQVNQDNEQF